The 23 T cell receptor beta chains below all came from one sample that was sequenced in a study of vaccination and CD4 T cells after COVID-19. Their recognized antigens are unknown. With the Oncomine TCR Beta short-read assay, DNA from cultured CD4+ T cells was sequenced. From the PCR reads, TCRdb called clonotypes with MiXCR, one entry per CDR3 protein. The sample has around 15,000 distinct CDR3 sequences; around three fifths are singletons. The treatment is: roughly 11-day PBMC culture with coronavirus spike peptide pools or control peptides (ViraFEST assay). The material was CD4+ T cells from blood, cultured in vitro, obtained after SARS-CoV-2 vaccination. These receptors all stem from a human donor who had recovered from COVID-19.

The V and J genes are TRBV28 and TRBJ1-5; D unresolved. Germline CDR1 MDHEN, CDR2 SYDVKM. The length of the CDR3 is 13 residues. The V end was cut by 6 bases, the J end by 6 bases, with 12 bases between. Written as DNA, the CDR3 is TGTGCCAGCAGAGAAGGGTTGTCTCAGCCCCAGCATTTT. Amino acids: CASREGLSQPQHF.

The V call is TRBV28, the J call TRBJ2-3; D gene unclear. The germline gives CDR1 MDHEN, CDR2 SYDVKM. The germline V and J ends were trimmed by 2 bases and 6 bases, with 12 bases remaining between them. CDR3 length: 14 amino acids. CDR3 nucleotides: TGTGCCAGCAGTTTAGCCTCCGTTGAGGATACGCAGTATTTT. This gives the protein CASSLASVEDTQYF.

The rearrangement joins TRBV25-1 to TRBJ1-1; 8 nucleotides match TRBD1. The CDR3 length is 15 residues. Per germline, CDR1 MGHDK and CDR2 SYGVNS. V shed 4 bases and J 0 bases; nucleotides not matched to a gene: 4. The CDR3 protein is CASSGGTGMNTEAFF. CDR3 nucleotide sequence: TGTGCCAGCAGTGGAGGGACAGGAATGAACACTGAAGCTTTCTTT.

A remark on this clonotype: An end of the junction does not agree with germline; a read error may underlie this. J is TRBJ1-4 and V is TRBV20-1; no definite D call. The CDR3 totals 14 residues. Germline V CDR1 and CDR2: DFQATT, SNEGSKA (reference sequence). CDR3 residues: CSARAIGPNEKLFF. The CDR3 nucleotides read TGCAGTGCAAGAGCGATCGGGCCTAATGAAAAACTGTTTTTT.

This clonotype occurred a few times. The CDR3 reads CASSLFGGSNQPQHF. In DNA form, the CDR3 reads TGTGCCAGCAGCTTATTTGGGGGCAGCAATCAGCCCCAGCATTTT. This sequence joins TRBV7-2 and TRBJ1-5; possibly TRBD1 for D (6 bases). The CDR3 is made up of 15 amino acids. In germline, CDR1 is SGHTA, CDR2 FQGNSA. Trimming pared 2 bases from V and 1 base from J, leaving 9 bases between.

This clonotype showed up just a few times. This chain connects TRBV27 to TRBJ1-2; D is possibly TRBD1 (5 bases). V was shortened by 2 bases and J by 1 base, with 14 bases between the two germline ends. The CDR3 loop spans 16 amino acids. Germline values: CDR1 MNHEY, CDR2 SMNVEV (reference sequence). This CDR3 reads CASSLESPGGNYGYTF. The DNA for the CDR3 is TGTGCCAGCAGTTTAGAGAGCCCTGGGGGTAACTATGGCTACACCTTC.

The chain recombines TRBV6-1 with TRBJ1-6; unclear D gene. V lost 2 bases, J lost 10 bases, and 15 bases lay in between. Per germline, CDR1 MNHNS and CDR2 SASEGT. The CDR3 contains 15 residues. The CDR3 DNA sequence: TGTGCCAGCAGTGAACTTACGACCGTTGGATCACCCCTCCACTTT. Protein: CASSELTTVGSPLHF.

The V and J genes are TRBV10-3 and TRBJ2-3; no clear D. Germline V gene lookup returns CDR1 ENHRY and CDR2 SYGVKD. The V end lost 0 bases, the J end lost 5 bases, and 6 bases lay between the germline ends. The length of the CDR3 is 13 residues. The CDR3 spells CAISESVRDTQYF. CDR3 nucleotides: TGTGCCATCAGTGAGTCGGTGAGAGATACGCAGTATTTT.

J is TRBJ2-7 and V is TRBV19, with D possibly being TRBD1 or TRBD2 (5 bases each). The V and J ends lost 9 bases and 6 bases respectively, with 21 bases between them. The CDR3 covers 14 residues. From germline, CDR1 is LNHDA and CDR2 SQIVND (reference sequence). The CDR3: CASSLEGTRAEQYF. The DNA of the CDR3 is TGTGCCAGCAGTTTAGAAGGGACCCGGGCCGAGCAGTACTTC.

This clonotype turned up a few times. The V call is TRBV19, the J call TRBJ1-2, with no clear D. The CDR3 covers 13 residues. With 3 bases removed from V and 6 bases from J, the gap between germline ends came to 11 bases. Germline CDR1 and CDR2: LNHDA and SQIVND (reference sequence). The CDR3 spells CASSIRLRDGYTF. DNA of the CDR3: TGTGCCAGTAGTATTCGGCTAAGGGATGGCTACACCTTC.

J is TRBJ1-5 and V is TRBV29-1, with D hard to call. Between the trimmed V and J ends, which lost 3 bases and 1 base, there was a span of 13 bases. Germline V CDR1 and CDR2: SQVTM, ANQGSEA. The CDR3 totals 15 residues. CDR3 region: CSVELAGRSNQPQHF. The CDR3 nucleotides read TGCAGCGTTGAGTTGGCGGGCAGAAGCAATCAGCCCCAGCATTTT.

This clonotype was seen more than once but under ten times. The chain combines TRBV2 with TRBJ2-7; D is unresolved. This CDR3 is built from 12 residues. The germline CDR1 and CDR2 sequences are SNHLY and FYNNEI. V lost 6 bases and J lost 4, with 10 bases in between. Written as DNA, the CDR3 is TGTGCCAGCAGAGCCCCACGGTACGAGCAGTACTTC. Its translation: CASRAPRYEQYF.

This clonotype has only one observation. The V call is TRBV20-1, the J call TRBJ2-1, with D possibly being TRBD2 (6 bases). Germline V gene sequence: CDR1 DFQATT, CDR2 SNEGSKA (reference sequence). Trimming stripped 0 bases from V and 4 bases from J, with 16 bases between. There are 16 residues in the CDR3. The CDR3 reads CSARDARSGQYNEQFF. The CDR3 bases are TGCAGTGCTAGAGATGCGCGTAGCGGCCAATACAATGAGCAGTTCTTC.

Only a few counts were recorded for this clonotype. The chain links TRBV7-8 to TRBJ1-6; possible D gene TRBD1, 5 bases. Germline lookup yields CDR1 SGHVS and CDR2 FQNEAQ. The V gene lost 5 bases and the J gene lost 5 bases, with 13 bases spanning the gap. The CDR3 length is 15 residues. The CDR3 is CASSTDSADNSPLHF. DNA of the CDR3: TGTGCCAGCAGCACAGACAGCGCAGATAATTCACCCCTCCACTTT.

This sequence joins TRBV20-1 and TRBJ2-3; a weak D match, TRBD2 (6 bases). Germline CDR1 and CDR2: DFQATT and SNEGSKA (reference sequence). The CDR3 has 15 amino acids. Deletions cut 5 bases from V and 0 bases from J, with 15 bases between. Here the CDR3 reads CSAPISGLSTDTQYF. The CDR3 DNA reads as TGCAGTGCTCCAATATCGGGACTTAGCACAGATACGCAGTATTTT.

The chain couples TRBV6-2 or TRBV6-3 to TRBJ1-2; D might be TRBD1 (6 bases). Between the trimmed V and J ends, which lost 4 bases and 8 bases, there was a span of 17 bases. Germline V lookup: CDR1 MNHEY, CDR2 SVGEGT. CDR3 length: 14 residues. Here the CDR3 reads CASSSRDKRGGYTF. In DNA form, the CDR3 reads TGTGCCAGCAGTTCCCGGGACAAACGAGGCGGCTACACCTTC.

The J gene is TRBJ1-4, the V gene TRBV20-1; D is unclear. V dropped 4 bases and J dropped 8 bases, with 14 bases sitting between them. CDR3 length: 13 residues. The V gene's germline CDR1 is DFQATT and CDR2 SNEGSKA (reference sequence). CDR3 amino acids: CSATNLDGEKLFF. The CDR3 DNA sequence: TGCAGTGCTACAAATTTGGATGGGGAAAAACTGTTTTTT.

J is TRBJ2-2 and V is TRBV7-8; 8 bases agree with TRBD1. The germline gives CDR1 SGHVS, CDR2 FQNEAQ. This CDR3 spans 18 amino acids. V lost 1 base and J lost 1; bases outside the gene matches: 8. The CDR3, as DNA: TGTGCCAGCAGCTTAGTTAGTGGACAGGGCCGGAACACCGGGGAGCTGTTTTTT. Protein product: CASSLVSGQGRNTGELFF. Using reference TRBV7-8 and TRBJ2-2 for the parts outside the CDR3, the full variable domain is GAGVSQSPRYKVAKRGQDVALRCDPISGHVSLFWYQQALGQGPEFLTYFQNEAQLDKSGLPSDRFFAERPEGSVSTLKIQRTQQEDSAVYLCASSLVSGQGRNTGELFFGEGSRLTVL.

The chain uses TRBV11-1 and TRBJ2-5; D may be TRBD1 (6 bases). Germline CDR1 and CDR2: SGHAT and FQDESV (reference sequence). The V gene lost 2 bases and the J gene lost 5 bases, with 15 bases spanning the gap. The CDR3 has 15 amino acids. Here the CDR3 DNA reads TGTGCCAGCAGCTTAAGTATACAGGGTGGGGAGACCCAGTACTTC. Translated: CASSLSIQGGETQYF.

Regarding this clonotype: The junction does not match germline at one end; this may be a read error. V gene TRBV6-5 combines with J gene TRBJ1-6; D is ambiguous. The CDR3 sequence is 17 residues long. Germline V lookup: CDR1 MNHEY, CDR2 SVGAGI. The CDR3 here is CASSHSLGIGTDSPLHF. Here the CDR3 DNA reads TGTGCCAGCAGTCACTCTTTAGGGATCGGTACAGATTCACCCCTCCACTTT.

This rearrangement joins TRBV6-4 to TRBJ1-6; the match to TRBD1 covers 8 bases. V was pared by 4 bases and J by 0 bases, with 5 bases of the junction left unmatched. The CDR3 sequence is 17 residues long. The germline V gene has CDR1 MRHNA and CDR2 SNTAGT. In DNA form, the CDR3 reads TGTGCCAGCAGTGGACAGGGGCCGAGCTCCTATAATTCACCCCTCCACTTT. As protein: CASSGQGPSSYNSPLHF.

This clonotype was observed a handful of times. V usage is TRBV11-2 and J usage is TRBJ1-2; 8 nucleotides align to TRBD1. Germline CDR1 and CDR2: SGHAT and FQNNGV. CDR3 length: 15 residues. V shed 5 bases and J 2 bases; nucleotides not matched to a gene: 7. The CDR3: CASSATGGMNYGYTF. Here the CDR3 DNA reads TGTGCCAGCAGCGCTACAGGGGGGATGAACTATGGCTACACCTTC.

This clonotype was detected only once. The DNA of the CDR3 is TGTGCCAGCAGTATCTGGTCGGGGGTAGGGACTGAAGCTTTCTTT. This encodes CASSIWSGVGTEAFF. The chain has TRBV27 and TRBJ1-1; weak D call: TRBD1 (5 bases). CDR1 is MNHEY and CDR2 is SMNVEV in the germline V gene (reference sequence). CDR3 length equals 15 residues. The V end lost 5 bases, the J end lost 5 bases, and 18 bases lay between the germline ends.